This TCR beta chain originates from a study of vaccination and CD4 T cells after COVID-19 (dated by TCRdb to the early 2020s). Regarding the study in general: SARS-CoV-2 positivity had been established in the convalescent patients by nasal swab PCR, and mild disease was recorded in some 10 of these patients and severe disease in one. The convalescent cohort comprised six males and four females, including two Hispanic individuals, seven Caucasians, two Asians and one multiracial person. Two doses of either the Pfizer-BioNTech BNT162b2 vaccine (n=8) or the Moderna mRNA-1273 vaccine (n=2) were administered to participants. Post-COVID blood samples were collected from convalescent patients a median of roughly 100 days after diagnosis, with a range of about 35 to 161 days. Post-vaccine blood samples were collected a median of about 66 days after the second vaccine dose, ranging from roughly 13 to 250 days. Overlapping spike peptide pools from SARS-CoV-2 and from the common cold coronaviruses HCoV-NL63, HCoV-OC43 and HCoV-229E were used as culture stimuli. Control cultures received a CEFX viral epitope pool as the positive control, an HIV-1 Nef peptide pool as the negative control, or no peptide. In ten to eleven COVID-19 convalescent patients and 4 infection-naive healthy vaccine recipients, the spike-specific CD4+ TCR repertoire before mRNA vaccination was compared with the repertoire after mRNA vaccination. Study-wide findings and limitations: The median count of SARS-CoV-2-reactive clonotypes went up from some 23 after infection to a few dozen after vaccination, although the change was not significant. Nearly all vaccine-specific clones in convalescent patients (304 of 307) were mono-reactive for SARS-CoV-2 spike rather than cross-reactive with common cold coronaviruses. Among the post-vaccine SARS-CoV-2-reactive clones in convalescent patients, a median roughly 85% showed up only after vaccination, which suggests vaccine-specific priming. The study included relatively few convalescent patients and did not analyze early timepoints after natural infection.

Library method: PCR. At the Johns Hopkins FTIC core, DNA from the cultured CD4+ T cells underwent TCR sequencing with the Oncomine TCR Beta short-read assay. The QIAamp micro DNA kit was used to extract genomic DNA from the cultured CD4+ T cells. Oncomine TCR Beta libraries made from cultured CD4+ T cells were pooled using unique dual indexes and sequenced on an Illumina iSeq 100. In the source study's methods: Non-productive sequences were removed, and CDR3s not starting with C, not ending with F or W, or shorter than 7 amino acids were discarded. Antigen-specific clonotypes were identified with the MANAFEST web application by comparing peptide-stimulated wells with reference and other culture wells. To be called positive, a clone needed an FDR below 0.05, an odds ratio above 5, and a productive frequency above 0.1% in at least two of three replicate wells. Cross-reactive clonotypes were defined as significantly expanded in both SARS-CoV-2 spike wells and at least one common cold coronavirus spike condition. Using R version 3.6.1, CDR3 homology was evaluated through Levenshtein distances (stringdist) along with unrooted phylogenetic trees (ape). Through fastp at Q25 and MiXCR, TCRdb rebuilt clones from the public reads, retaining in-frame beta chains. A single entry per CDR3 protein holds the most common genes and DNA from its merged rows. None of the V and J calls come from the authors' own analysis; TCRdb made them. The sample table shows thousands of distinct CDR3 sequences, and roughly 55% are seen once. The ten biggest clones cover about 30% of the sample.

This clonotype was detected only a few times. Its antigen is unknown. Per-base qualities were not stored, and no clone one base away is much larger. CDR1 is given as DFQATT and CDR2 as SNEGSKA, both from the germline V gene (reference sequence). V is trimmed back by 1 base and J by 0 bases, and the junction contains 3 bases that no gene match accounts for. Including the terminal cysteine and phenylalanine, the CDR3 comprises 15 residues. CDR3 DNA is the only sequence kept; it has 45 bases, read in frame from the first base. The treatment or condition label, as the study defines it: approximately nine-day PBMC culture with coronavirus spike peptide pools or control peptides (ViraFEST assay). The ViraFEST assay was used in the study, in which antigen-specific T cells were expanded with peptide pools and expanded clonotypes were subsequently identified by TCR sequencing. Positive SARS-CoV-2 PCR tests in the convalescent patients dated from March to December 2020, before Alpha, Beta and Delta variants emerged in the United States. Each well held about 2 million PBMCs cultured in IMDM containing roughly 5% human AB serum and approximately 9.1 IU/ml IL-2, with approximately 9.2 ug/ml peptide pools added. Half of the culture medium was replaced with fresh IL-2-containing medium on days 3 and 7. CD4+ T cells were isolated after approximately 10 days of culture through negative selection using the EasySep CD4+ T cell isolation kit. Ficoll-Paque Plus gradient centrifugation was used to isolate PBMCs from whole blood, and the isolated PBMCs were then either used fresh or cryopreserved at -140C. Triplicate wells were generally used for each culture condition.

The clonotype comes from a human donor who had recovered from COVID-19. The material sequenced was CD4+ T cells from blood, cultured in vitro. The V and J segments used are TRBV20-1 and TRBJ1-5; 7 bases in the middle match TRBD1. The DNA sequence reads TGCAGTGCTAGAGCGGGACAGTTTAGCAATCAGCCCCAGCATTTT. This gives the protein CSARAGQFSNQPQHF.